The 12 T cell receptor beta chains reported below all come from one sample, sequenced in a study of T cells after yellow fever vaccination. MiXCR was run by TCRdb on the 5' RACE reads, yielding one entry per CDR3 protein. The table shows 100,000 to 150,000 distinct CDR3 sequences, with 13% to 15% occurring only once. Sequenced material: CD8+ T cells sorted from PBMCs, taken 5 days after the yellow fever booster vaccination. Receptors were obtained from a man younger than 30 who received the YFV17D yellow fever vaccine.

The rearrangement joins TRBV5-6 to TRBJ2-1; 8 bases match TRBD1. The CDR3 has 15 amino acids. After removal of 3 bases from V and 7 bases from J, the junction contained 9 bases not matched to a gene. From germline, CDR1 is SGHDT and CDR2 YYEEEE. The CDR3 spells CASSSGQVYENEQFF. The CDR3 coding sequence is TGTGCCAGCAGCTCGGGACAGGTATATGAAAATGAGCAGTTCTTC.

J is TRBJ2-2 and V is TRBV5-4, with 9 positions matching TRBD1. The CDR3 extends over 16 amino acids. V trimming: 4 bases; J trimming: 6 bases; junction bases outside the gene matches: 10. The V gene's germline CDR1 is SGHNT and CDR2 YYREEE (reference sequence). CDR3 loop: CASSLSGTGRAGELFF. CDR3 sequence (DNA): TGTGCCAGCAGCCTTAGTGGGACAGGGAGGGCCGGGGAGCTGTTTTTT.

This clonotype was counted only a few times. The chain couples TRBV7-3 to TRBJ2-1; TRBD1 matches 9 bases. The CDR3 runs 15 residues. The germline V gene has CDR1 SGHTA and CDR2 FQGTGA. Trimming took 1 base from V and 6 from J; bases not matched to a gene: 4. CDR3 bases: TGTGCCAGCAGCTTAAACAGGGGGCTTCTCAATGAGCAGTTCTTC. Residues: CASSLNRGLLNEQFF.

This clonotype was counted a few times. CDR3 loop: CASSVGGVEQFF. In DNA, the CDR3 is TGTGCCAGCAGTGTAGGAGGGGTTGAGCAGTTCTTC. The V and J genes are TRBV25-1 and TRBJ2-1; D might be TRBD2 (6 bases). V gave up 4 bases and J gave up 9 bases, with 10 bases separating them. The germline V gene encodes CDR1 MGHDK and CDR2 SYGVNS. The CDR3 sequence is 12 residues long.

This chain links TRBV10-3 with TRBJ2-1, with 8 nucleotides matching TRBD2. Trimming cost V 2 bases and J 6 bases; bases outside gene matches: 3. Germline V gives CDR1 ENHRY, CDR2 SYGVKD. CDR3 length: 14 residues. The CDR3 bases are TGTGCCATCAGTGAGGGACTAGCTCTCAATGAGCAGTTCTTC. Translated, it gives CAISEGLALNEQFF.

This clonotype was counted a few times. This chain joins TRBV19 and TRBJ2-1, with 7 nucleotides matching TRBD2. V was pared by 4 bases and J by 4 bases, with 7 bases of the junction left unmatched. Germline values: CDR1 LNHDA, CDR2 SQIVND (reference sequence). The CDR3 is 15 amino acids. This CDR3 reads CASSRASGSYNEQFF. Written as DNA, the CDR3 is TGTGCCAGTAGTAGGGCTAGCGGTTCATACAATGAGCAGTTCTTC.

The chain uses TRBV5-1 and TRBJ1-2; no reliable D call. Trimming removed 3 bases at V and 1 base at J, with 7 bases between. Germline lookup yields CDR1 SGHRS and CDR2 YFSETQ. The CDR3 runs to 13 residues. The CDR3 sequence is CASSYGINYGYTF. Written as DNA, the CDR3 is TGCGCCAGCAGCTACGGGATTAACTATGGCTACACCTTC.

This clonotype was seen ten or more times. The CDR3 reads CASSQRGYRDLPLYTDTQYF. The CDR3 nucleotides are TGCGCCAGCAGCCAGAGGGGTTACAGGGACTTGCCCTTGTACACAGATACGCAGTATTTT. The V gene is TRBV4-3, the J gene TRBJ2-3; D is possibly TRBD1 or TRBD2 (6 bases each). In germline, CDR1 is LGHNA, CDR2 YSLEER. This CDR3 is 20 amino acids long. Trimming pared 3 bases from V and 2 bases from J, leaving 27 bases between.

The chain employs TRBV27 and TRBJ2-7, with TRBD2 identical over 8 bases. This CDR3 region has 15 residues. V was pared by 4 bases and J by 4 bases, with 9 bases of the junction left unmatched. The V gene's germline CDR1 is MNHEY and CDR2 SMNVEV (reference sequence). The CDR3 region is CASSWTSRIVYEQYF. The CDR3, as DNA: TGTGCCAGCAGTTGGACTAGCCGAATCGTATACGAGCAGTACTTC.

This clonotype was seen a handful of times. V is TRBV12-5 and J is TRBJ2-2; 9 bases map to TRBD1. V lost 0 bases, J lost 5 bases, and 4 bases stayed unmatched. The CDR3 runs 16 residues. The germline gives CDR1 LGHNT, CDR2 FRNRAP. In DNA form, the CDR3 reads TGTGCTAGTGGTTTGGTAACGGGACAGGGAACCGGGGAGCTGTTTTTT. Protein: CASGLVTGQGTGELFF.

The J gene is TRBJ1-5, the V gene TRBV27; D possibly corresponds to TRBD1 (5 bases). The V and J ends lost 2 bases and 6 bases respectively, with 8 bases between them. The germline gives CDR1 MNHEY, CDR2 SMNVEV (reference sequence). The CDR3 covers 13 residues. Here the CDR3 reads CASSLQGFQPQHF. The CDR3 region has the DNA TGTGCCAGCAGTTTACAGGGTTTTCAGCCCCAGCATTTT.

There are a few counts of this clonotype. The chain links TRBV27 to TRBJ1-2, with D possibly being TRBD1 (5 bases). Germline V gene sequence: CDR1 MNHEY, CDR2 SMNVEV (reference sequence). The germline V and J ends were trimmed by 10 bases and 3 bases, with 24 bases remaining between them. The CDR3 extends over 16 amino acids. The CDR3 DNA sequence: TGTGCCACCTTGGGTTTCAGGGTCAAGGGAGACTATGGCTACACCTTC. Protein product: CATLGFRVKGDYGYTF.